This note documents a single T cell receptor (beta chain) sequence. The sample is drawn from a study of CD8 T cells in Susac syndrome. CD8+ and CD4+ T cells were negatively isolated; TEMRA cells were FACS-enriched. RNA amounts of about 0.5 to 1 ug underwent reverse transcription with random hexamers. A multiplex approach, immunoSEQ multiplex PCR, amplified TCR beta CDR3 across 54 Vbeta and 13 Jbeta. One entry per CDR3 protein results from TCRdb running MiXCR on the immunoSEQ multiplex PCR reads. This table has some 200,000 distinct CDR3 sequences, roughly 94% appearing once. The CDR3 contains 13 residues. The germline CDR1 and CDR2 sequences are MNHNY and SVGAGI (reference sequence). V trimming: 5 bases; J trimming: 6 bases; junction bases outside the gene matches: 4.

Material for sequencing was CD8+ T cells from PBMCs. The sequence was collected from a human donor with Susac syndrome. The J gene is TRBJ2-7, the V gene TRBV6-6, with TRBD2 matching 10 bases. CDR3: CASSPGLAVEQYF. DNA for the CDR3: TGTGCCAGCAGTCCCGGACTAGCGGTCGAGCAGTACTTC.